This TCR beta chain was sequenced for a study of human T cells and chemical hapten exposure. Study overall: Read at 6 days, the patch tests placed 0.01% DPC on the upper back.

Documented time point: pre-sensitization, week 0. The treatment here: therapeutic diphenylcyclopropenone sensitization with weekly scalp DPC. Alopecia patients between 18 and 70 years old and suitable for DPC were used as donors. The study's library attached unique molecular identifiers to single cDNA molecules. Using its own MiXCR run on the RACE reads, TCRdb lists one record per CDR3 protein. Of approximately 77,000 distinct CDR3 sequences in the sample, 12% to 15% were seen once. In its sample, this clonotype was seen a few times. The clonotype was recovered from a woman in her forties or fifties with alopecia areata. Some clones in this sample may be carry-over from other donors' samples. Here the sequenced sample was whole blood, taken in connection with sensitization to the hapten diphenylcyclopropenone (DPC).

In DNA, the CDR3 is TGTGCCAGCAGCCGGACAGGCCCGACTGGAGATACGCAGTATTTT. This sequence encodes CASSRTGPTGDTQYF. V and J are TRBV9 and TRBJ2-3; 7 bases map to TRBD1. J gave up 5 bases and V 4 bases, and 10 bases lay outside the gene matches. Germline lookup yields CDR1 SGDLS and CDR2 YYNGEE. The CDR3 contains 15 residues.